Sequencing of this TCR beta chain was carried out in a study of graft-versus-host responses after intestinal transplantation. Study overall: The transplants performed in recipients were multivisceral, liver-intestinal, or isolated intestinal. Anti-thymocyte globulin induction was given to all recipients, followed by tacrolimus and steroids for around three years.

The V gene lost 1 base and the J gene lost 3 bases, with 12 bases spanning the gap. CDR3 length equals 15 residues. CDR1 and CDR2 from the germline V gene are MGHRA and YSYEKL. Profiled with immunoSEQ multiplex PCR; TCRdb holds only in-frame clones, not every one. Of about 99,000 clones in the sample, approximately 93% were seen once. Notes on the study in general: Within allografts, high graft-versus-host to host-versus-graft clonal ratios were seen among patients with graft-donor T cell macrochimerism. Present in recipient marrow, GvH clones included some that appeared first in ileum or blood.

This clone has a single count. Its antigen is undetermined. The rearrangement links TRBV4-1 to TRBJ1-1; D ambiguous. Here the sequenced sample was unstimulated CD8+ T cells sorted from spleen or lymph node cells, taken before intestinal transplant. This TCR came from a human donor who received an intestinal transplant. CDR3 sequence: CASSQVSRRDTEAFF. The CDR3 coding sequence is TGCGCCAGCAGCCAAGTCTCCAGGAGGGACACTGAAGCTTTCTTT.